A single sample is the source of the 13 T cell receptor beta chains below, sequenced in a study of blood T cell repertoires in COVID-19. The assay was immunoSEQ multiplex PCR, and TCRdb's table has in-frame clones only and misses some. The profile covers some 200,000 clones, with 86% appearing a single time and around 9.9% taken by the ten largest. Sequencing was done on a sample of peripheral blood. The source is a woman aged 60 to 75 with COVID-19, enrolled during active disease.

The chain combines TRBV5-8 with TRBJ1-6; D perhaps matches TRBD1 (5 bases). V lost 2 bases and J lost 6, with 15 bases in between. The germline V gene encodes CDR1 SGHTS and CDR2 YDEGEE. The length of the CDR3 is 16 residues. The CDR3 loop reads CASSFDRGGANSPLHF. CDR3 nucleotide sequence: TGTGCCAGCAGCTTCGACCGGGGAGGGGCTAATTCACCCCTCCACTTT.

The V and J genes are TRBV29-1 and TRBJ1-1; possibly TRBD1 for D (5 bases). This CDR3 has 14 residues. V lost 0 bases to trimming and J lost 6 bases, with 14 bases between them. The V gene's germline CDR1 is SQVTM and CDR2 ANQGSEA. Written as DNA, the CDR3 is TGCAGCGTTGAAGATCAAGGACAAACAGCTGAAGCTTTCTTT. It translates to CSVEDQGQTAEAFF.

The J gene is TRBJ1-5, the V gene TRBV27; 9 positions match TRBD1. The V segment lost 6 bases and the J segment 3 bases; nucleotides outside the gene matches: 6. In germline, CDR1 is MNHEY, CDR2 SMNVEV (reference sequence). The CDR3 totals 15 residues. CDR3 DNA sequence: TGTGCCAGCAGCCCAGACAGGGGGAACAATCAGCCCCAGCATTTT. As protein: CASSPDRGNNQPQHF.

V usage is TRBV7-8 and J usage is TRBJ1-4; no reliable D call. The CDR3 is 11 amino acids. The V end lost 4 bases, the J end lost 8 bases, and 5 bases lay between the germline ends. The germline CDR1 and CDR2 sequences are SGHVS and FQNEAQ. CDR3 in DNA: TGTGCCAGCAGCTCGTCCGAAAAACTGTTTTTT. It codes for CASSSSEKLFF.

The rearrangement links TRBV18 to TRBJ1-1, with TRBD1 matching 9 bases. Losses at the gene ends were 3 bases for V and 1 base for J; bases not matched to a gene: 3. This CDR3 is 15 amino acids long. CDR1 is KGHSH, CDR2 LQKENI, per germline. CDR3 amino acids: CASSPQGQGNTEAFF. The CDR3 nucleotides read TGTGCCAGCTCACCGCAGGGACAGGGGAACACTGAAGCTTTCTTT.

The CDR3 bases are TGCGCCAGCAGCTGGGGGCAGGGGGCCGGGGAGCTGTTTTTT. It specifies CASSWGQGAGELFF. The chain carries TRBV5-1 and TRBJ2-2; 7 nucleotides match TRBD1. Germline V lookup: CDR1 SGHRS, CDR2 YFSETQ. The V and J ends lost 3 bases and 6 bases, in that order; junction bases with no gene match: 5. This CDR3 is built from 14 residues.

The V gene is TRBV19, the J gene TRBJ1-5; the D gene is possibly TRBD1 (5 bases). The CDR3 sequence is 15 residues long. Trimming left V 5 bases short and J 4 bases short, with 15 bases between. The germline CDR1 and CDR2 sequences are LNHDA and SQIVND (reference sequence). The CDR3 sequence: CASSGTGTENQPQHF. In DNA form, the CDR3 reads TGTGCCAGTAGTGGTACCGGGACTGAGAATCAGCCCCAGCATTTT.

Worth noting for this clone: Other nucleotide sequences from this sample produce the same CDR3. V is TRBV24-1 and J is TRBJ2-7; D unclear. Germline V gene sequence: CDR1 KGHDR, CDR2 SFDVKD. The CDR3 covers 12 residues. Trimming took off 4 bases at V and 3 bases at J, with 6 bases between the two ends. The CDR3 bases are TGTGCCACCAGTGACTCCAGCTACGAGCAGTACTTC. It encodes CATSDSSYEQYF.

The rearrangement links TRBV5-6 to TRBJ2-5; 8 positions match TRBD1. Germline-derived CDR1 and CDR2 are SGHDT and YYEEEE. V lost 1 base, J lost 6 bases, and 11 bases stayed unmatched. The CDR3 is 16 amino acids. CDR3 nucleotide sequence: TGTGCCAGCAGCTTGAGGTCCCGACAGGGGATTAAGACCCAGTACTTC. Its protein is CASSLRSRQGIKTQYF.

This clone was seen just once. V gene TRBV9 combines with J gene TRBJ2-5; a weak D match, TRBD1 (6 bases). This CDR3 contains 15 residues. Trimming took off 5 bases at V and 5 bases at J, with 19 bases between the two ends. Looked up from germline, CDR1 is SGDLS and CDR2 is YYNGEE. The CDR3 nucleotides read TGTGCCAGCAGTATAATCACAGGGTCCGGGGAGACCCAGTACTTC. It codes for CASSIITGSGETQYF.

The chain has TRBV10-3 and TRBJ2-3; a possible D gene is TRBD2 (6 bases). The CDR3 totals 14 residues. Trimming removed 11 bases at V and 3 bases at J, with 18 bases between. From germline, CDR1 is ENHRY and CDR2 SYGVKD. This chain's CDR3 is CAGRPGLGTDTQYF. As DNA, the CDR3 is TGTGCCGGCCGACCGGGACTGGGGACAGATACGCAGTATTTT.

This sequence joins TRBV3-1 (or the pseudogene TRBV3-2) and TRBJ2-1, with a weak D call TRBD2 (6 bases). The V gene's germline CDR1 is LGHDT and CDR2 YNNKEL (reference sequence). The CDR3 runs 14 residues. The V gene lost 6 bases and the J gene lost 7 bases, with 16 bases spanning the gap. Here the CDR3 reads CASRKSGERNEQFF. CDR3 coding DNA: TGTGCCAGCAGGAAATCGGGGGAGAGGAATGAGCAGTTCTTC.

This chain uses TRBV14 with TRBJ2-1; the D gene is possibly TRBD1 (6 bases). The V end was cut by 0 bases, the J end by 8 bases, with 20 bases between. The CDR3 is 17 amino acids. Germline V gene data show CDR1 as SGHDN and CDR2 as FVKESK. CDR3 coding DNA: TGTGCCAGCAGCCAAGATTTAACAGGGAGTTTTTTTCATGAGCAGTTCTTC. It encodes CASSQDLTGSFFHEQFF.